This TCR beta chain stems from a study of T-cell reconstitution after alpha-beta-depleted transplantation in children. Whole-study findings and limits: By one year post-transplant, T-cell counts and diversity largely arose from T cells that were newly produced.

The germline V gene has CDR1 SGHAT and CDR2 FQDESV (reference sequence). This CDR3 spans 14 amino acids. Trimming took 1 base from V and 3 from J, leaving 9 bases between them. This clonotype was recorded at least ten times. Its antigen is still unknown. Preparation of the TCRbeta library was carried out with unique molecular identifiers. Each CDR3 protein is one row after TCRdb ran MiXCR on the PCR reads. The table lists about 340,000 distinct CDR3 sequences, around 15% of them singletons. The chain couples TRBV11-1 to TRBJ2-5; D unresolved. The sample was PBMCs, mostly from graft donor cells, taken 360 days after TCRalphabeta/CD19-depleted stem cell transplant. The receptor comes from a male patient between 2 and 10 years old who had a stem cell transplant for acute lymphoblastic leukemia, so the T cells may come from the graft donor. The CDR3 sequence: CASSLGTLKETQYF. DNA for the CDR3: TGTGCCAGCAGCTTAGGGACGCTAAAAGAGACCCAGTACTTC.